The clone carrying this T cell receptor beta chain was counted only a few times. These data come from a study of PD-L1 blockade in urothelial cancer. The wider study: Males with urothelial cancer arising in the bladder constituted about 85% of the roughly 30 patients. At 6 weeks and at 3 weeks (second dose) after treatment start, blood was analyzed.

Each patient's cancer was a locally advanced or metastatic urothelial carcinoma. Each patient supplied 1 to 8 pretreatment and on-treatment samples. Produced via immunoSEQ multiplex PCR; TCRdb's table is partial and in-frame only. The sample consists of some 84,000 clones, roughly 82% of them appearing once. The input for sequencing was PBMCs, taken around atezolizumab (anti-PD-L1) treatment. This receptor was identified in a man in his 70s with urothelial cancer.

Here the CDR3 DNA reads TGTGCCAGCAGGGCAGGGGACAAAAACATTCAGTACTTC. Protein sequence: CASRAGDKNIQYF. The chain is built from TRBV27 and TRBJ2-4; D possibly corresponds to TRBD1 (6 bases). CDR3 length: 13 amino acids. V lost 6 bases to trimming and J lost 3 bases, with 9 bases between them. Germline V CDR1 and CDR2: MNHEY, SMNVEV (reference sequence).